This T cell receptor beta chain was captured by sequencing in a study of CD8 T cells in ankylosing spondylitis. Study results and limitations: In peripheral blood, disease-linked CD8+ clones occurred at relatively low frequencies. Past research had described some motif variants in reactive arthritis synovial fluid and blood.

It was by quantitative 5'-RACE with molecular barcodes that TCR beta libraries were made. TCRdb called the 5' RACE reads again in MiXCR, with one record for every CDR3 protein. The table has 39,000 or so distinct CDR3 sequences, about 3% seen once. Per germline, CDR1 SGDLS and CDR2 YYNGEE. CDR3 size: 15 residues. Trimming took off 4 bases at V and 6 bases at J, with 14 bases between the two ends. In this sample, this clonotype turned up many times. What it binds is unknown. The receptor was derived from a male donor with ankylosing spondylitis or in good health (not recorded which). The V call is TRBV9, the J call TRBJ1-6; D not resolved. The sample was blood, either unsorted or a sorted T cell fraction (not recorded which). Here the CDR3 reads CASSPARAANSPLHF. As DNA, the CDR3 is TGTGCCAGCAGCCCGGCGAGGGCAGCTAATTCACCCCTCCACTTT.